The sequence of this T cell receptor beta chain was determined in a study of blood T cell repertoires in COVID-19. Study at large: Some COVID-19 samples were acute and others convalescent; all came from the United States, Italy and Spain. From T cells, B-cell-depleted T cells, or PBMCs came the material, which was cDNA or gDNA.

How the authors handled the data: By means of reference gene primer amplification, nucleated cell counts were estimated. Sequencing used immunoSEQ multiplex PCR; TCRdb keeps in-frame clones, though not all of them. That table supplies the V and J calls and clone size; D and trimming were determined from the DNA. The table shows some 350,000 clones, with approximately 86% occurring only once. CDR3 length equals 16 residues. From germline, CDR1 is SGDLS and CDR2 YYNGEE. Trimming left V 4 bases short and J 1 base short, with 15 bases between. Material: peripheral blood. The source is a human donor in a cohort sampled during active COVID-19. This rearrangement joins TRBV9 to TRBJ1-5; perhaps TRBD1 as D (6 bases). The DNA for the CDR3 is TGTGCCAGCAGCAAAACGGGGGGCGGGAGCAATCAGCCCCAGCATTTT. Translation: CASSKTGGGSNQPQHF.